This TCR beta chain appears in the sequencing data of a study of cytomegalovirus exposure and HLA in healthy donors. A word on this clone: The antigen remains unidentified.

V dropped 3 bases and J dropped 2 bases, with 13 bases sitting between them. Germline assignment: CDR1 SGHVS and CDR2 FQNEAQ. The CDR3 spans 15 residues. The study ran its PCR with 60 Vbeta and 13 Jbeta primers. Sequenced by immunoSEQ multiplex PCR; TCRdb stores in-frame clones only, minus some. This repertoire shows 95,000 to 150,000 clones, 77% found once; its top ten account for roughly 3.7%. Study results and caveats: In an earlier analysis, productive rearrangement rates for most beta V segments clustered near 87% or 30%. Later work found that TCR association rates differed between HLA loci; DRB1 had the most and HLA-C the fewest.

Sequenced input: PBMCs. The chain links TRBV7-8 to TRBJ2-5; D gene ambiguous. The sequence derives from a human donor in good health. CDR3 sequence reads: CASSFFETPQETQYF. DNA for the CDR3: TGTGCCAGCAGCTTTTTTGAGACTCCTCAAGAGACCCAGTACTTC. The full variable domain, rest sourced from reference TRBV7-8 and TRBJ2-5, is GAGVSQSPRYKVAKRGQDVALRCDPISGHVSLFWYQQALGQGPEFLTYFQNEAQLDKSGLPSDRFFAERPEGSVSTLKIQRTQQEDSAVYLCASSFFETPQETQYFGPGTRLLVL.